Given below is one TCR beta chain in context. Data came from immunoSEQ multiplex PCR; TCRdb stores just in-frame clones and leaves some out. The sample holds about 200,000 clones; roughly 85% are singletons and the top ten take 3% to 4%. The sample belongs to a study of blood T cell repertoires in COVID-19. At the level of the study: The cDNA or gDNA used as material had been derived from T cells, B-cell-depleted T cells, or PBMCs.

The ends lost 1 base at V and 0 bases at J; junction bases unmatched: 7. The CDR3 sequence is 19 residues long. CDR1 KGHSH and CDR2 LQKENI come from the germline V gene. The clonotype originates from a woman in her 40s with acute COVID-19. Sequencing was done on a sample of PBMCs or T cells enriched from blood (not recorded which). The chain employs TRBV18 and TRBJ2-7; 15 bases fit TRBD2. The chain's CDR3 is CASSPRVGGLAGGSYEQYF. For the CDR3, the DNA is TGTGCCAGCTCACCACGGGTTGGGGGACTAGCGGGAGGCTCCTACGAGCAGTACTTC.